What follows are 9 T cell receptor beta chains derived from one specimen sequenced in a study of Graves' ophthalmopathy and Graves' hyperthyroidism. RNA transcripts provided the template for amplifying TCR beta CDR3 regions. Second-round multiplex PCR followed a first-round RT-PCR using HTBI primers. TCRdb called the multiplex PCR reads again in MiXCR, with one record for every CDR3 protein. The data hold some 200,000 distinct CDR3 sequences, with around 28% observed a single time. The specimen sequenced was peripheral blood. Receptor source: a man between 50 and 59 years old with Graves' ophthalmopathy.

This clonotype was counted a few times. CDR3 in amino acids: CASSLLGTLGSYEQYF. Here the CDR3 DNA reads TGTGCCAGCAGCTTACTCGGGACATTGGGCTCCTACGAGCAGTACTTC. The chain has TRBV11-1 and TRBJ2-7; D is possibly TRBD1 (6 bases). The length of the CDR3 is 16 residues. Germline V gene sequence: CDR1 SGHAT, CDR2 FQDESV (reference sequence). V was shortened by 2 bases and J by 0 bases, with 14 bases between the two germline ends.

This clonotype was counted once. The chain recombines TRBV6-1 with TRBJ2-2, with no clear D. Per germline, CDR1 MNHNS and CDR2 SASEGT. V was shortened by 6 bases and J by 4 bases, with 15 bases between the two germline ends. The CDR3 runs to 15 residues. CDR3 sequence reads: CASSRWDASTGELFF. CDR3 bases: TGTGCCAGCAGCCGATGGGATGCGTCCACCGGGGAGCTGTTTTTT.

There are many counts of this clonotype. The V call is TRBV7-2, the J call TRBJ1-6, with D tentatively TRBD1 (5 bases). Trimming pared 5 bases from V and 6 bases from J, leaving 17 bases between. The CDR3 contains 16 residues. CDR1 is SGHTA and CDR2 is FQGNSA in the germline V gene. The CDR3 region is CASSDRKRRSNSPLHF. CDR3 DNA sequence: TGTGCCAGCAGCGACAGAAAGAGAAGAAGTAATTCACCCCTCCACTTT.

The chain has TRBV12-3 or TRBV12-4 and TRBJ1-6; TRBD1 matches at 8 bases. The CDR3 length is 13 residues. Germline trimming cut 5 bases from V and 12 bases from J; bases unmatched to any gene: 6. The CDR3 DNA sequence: TGTGCCAGCAGTCTGGGACAGGCCTTACCCCTCCACTTT. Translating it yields CASSLGQALPLHF.

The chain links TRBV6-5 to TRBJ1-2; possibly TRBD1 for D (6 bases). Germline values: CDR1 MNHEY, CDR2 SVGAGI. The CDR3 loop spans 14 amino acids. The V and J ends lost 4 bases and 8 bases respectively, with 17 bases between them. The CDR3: CASSSPSGAGGYTF. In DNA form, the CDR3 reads TGTGCCAGCAGTTCCCCCTCGGGGGCGGGGGGCTACACCTTC.

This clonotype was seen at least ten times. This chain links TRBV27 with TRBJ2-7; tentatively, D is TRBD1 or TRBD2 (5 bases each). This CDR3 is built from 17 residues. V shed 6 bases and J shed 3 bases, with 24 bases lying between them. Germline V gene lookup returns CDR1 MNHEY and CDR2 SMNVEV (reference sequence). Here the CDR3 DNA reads TGTGCCAGCAGACCCAAGGGGTATGAGGGCACGTTCTACGAGCAGTACTTC. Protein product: CASRPKGYEGTFYEQYF.

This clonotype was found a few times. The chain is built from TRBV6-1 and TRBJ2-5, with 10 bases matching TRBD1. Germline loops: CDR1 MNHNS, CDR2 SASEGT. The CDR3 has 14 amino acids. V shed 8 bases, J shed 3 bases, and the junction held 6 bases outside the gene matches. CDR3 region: CASSGTGVEETQYF. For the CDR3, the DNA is TGTGCCAGCTCCGGGACAGGGGTAGAAGAGACCCAGTACTTC.

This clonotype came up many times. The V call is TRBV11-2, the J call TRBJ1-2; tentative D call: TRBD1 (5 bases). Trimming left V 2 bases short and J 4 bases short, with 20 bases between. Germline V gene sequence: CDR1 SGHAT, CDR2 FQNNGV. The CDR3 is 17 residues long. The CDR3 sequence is CASSLSPARGASYGYTF. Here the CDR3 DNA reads TGTGCCAGCAGCTTAAGTCCCGCGAGGGGCGCCAGCTATGGCTACACCTTC.

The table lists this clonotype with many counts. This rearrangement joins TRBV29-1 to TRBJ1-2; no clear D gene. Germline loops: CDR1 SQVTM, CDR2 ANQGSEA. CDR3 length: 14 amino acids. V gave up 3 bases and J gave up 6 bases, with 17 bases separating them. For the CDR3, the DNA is TGCAGCGTTGAGAGGGTCAAGGGTGTAAATGGCTACACCTTC. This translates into CSVERVKGVNGYTF. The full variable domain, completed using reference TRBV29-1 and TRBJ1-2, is SAVISQKPSRDICQRGTSLTIQCQVDSQVTMMFWYRQQPGQSLTLIATANQGSEATYESGFVIDKFPISRPNLTFSTLTVSNMSPEDSSIYLCSVERVKGVNGYTFGSGTRLTVV.